This T cell receptor (beta chain) was observed in a study of neurological immune-mediated disorders. Study conclusions and caveats: Patients with HTLV-1-associated myelopathy showed the most TCR clonal expansion. Those with multiple sclerosis showed the least, falling below healthy controls.

PBMCs numbering 2 million and stored at -80 C yielded the unsorted libraries. Synthesis of cDNA was carried out by template-switch 5'RACE. The reaction used 10-nucleotide random UMIs. The authors obtained over 200 million TCR-beta sequences from 15-18 subjects per sequencing run. Each CDR3 protein is one row after TCRdb ran MiXCR on the 5' RACE reads. This sample has 45,000 to 55,000 distinct CDR3 sequences; 10% to 13% occur once, and the top ten carry less than 25%. To note about this clonotype: Antigen unknown. The conserved phenylalanine or tryptophan is not found at the CDR3 terminus, so this likely reflects a read error.

This receptor was taken from a woman in her forties with HTLV-1-associated myelopathy (HAM/TSP). Specimen: PBMCs.

CDR3 sequence: CASSVGPDGDSPLHS. The DNA of the CDR3 is TGTGCCAGCAGCGTAGGACCCGATGGGGATTCACCCCTCCACTCT. The rearrangement uses TRBV9 and TRBJ1-6; D is ambiguous. The CDR3 is made up of 15 amino acids. Trimming took 0 bases from V and 8 from J, leaving 12 bases between them. Germline V gives CDR1 SGDLS, CDR2 YYNGEE.